Below are 31 T cell receptor beta chains sequenced from a single sample in a study of shared clonotypes between healthy human individuals. Terminally differentiated effector memory CD45RA+ cells were excluded by CCR7 positive selection of CD45RO-negative cells. Assay: immunoSEQ multiplex PCR; the TCRdb copy retains only in-frame clones and omits some. The sample records about 820,000 clones, about 91% being singletons. The specimen was naive CD8+ T cells sorted from blood. Receptors originate from a man aged 30-40 years in good health.

This chain joins TRBV19 and TRBJ1-5; D remains unclear. Germline V lookup: CDR1 LNHDA, CDR2 SQIVND (reference sequence). CDR3 length equals 15 residues. V was trimmed by 7 bases and J by 6 bases, leaving 19 bases between them. The CDR3 is CASTNPETRGQPQHF. DNA of the CDR3: TGTGCCAGTACCAACCCCGAGACCCGGGGTCAGCCCCAGCATTTT. The whole variable domain, remainder taken from reference TRBV19 and TRBJ1-5, is DGGITQSPKYLFRKEGQNVTLSCEQNLNHDAMYWYRQDPGQGLRLIYYSQIVNDFQKGDIAEGYSVSREKKESFPLTVTSAQKNPTAFYLCASTNPETRGQPQHFGDGTRLSIL.

The V gene is TRBV6-6, the J gene TRBJ2-1; D is unresolved. Trimming took off 5 bases at V and 10 bases at J, with 12 bases between the two ends. Germline CDR1 is MNHNY and CDR2 is SVGAGI (reference sequence). The CDR3 is 12 residues long. The CDR3 sequence is CASSPGSDEQFF. In DNA, the CDR3 is TGTGCCAGCAGTCCTGGGTCCGACGAGCAGTTCTTC.

There are a few counts of this clone. At one end the junction does not follow the germline gene, possibly because of a read error. The chain couples TRBV7-7 to TRBJ2-2; D may be TRBD1 (5 bases). CDR1 and CDR2 (germline): SSHAT, FNYEAQ (reference sequence). The CDR3 spans 13 residues. The CDR3 sequence is CASSLRATGELFF. The CDR3 DNA reads TGTGCTAGCAGCCTCAGGGCCACCGGGGAGCTGTTTTTT.

The chain combines TRBV2 with TRBJ2-7; the match to TRBD2 covers 10 bases. Losses at the gene ends were 8 bases for V and 3 bases for J; bases not matched to a gene: 10. Germline assignment: CDR1 SNHLY and CDR2 FYNNEI. The length of the CDR3 is 15 residues. DNA of the CDR3: TGTGCCAGCGGTTTCCGACTAGCGGGCAGCTACGAGCAGTACTTC. Translation gives CASGFRLAGSYEQYF.

This rearrangement joins TRBV28 to TRBJ2-6; 9 nucleotides agree with TRBD1. The CDR3 has 16 amino acids. CDR1 is MDHEN and CDR2 is SYDVKM in the germline V gene. Germline trimming cut 3 bases from V and 12 bases from J; bases unmatched to any gene: 12. CDR3 region: CASSLPPGTGSLVLTF. Here the CDR3 DNA reads TGTGCCAGCAGTTTGCCACCCGGGACAGGGTCTCTCGTCCTGACTTTC.

J is TRBJ2-3 and V is TRBV9; 10 bases align to TRBD2. Unmatched junction bases numbered 5, after V lost 2 bases and J lost 5 bases. CDR1 is SGDLS, CDR2 YYNGEE, per germline. The CDR3 runs to 15 residues. This chain's CDR3 is CASSVGLALGDTQYF. In DNA form, the CDR3 reads TGTGCCAGCAGCGTGGGACTAGCGTTGGGAGATACGCAGTATTTT. Complete variable domain (other parts from reference TRBV9 and TRBJ2-3): DSGVTQTPKHLITATGQRVTLRCSPRSGDLSVYWYQQSLDQGLQFLIQYYNGEERAKGNILERFSAQQFPDLHSELNLSSLELGDSALYFCASSVGLALGDTQYFGPGTRLTVL.

The chain has TRBV27 and TRBJ2-2; D is ambiguous. Trimming removed 3 bases from V and 3 bases from J, with 11 bases in between. Per the germline V gene, CDR1 is MNHEY and CDR2 is SMNVEV (reference sequence). The CDR3 covers 15 residues. CDR3 in DNA: TGTGCCAGCAGTTTGGTGGAGATGGACACCGGGGAGCTGTTTTTT. It codes for CASSLVEMDTGELFF.

The chain has TRBV28 and TRBJ1-5; D is unclear. V shed 6 bases and J shed 0 bases, with 12 bases lying between them. The CDR3 runs to 15 residues. From germline, CDR1 is MDHEN and CDR2 SYDVKM. The CDR3 DNA is TGTGCCAGCAGGGAAATTCTGAATAGCAATCAGCCCCAGCATTTT. As protein: CASREILNSNQPQHF.

The V and J genes are TRBV7-6 and TRBJ2-7, with D maybe TRBD1 (6 bases). Deletions cut 5 bases from V and 4 bases from J, with 12 bases between. CDR1 is SGHVS, CDR2 FNYEAQ, per germline. The CDR3 contains 13 residues. The CDR3 region is CASSTGIRYEQYF. CDR3 coding DNA: TGTGCCAGCAGCACAGGGATCAGATACGAGCAGTACTTC.

This clone was found a few times. This sequence joins TRBV27 and TRBJ2-7; D perhaps matches TRBD2 (6 bases). Germline V gene sequence: CDR1 MNHEY, CDR2 SMNVEV (reference sequence). CDR3 length equals 14 residues. V lost 7 bases and J lost 6, with 19 bases in between. The chain's CDR3 is CASTPRAGRSEQYF. CDR3 nucleotides: TGTGCCAGCACCCCGCGGGCGGGGCGTAGCGAGCAGTACTTC.

The chain recombines TRBV19 with TRBJ2-1, with TRBD2 as a possible D gene (6 bases). The V end was cut by 3 bases, the J end by 3 bases, with 12 bases between. The length of the CDR3 is 15 residues. Germline V gene data show CDR1 as LNHDA and CDR2 as SQIVND (reference sequence). The CDR3 here is CASSIQGGNYNEQFF. CDR3 coding DNA: TGTGCCAGTAGTATCCAGGGCGGGAACTACAATGAGCAGTTCTTC.

The CDR3 loop reads CASSPLGGDQETQYF. The CDR3 DNA reads TGCGCCAGCAGCCCCTTAGGGGGAGACCAAGAGACCCAGTACTTC. J is TRBJ2-5 and V is TRBV5-1; weak D call: TRBD1 (6 bases). The CDR3 runs 15 residues. V dropped 4 bases and J dropped 0 bases, with 13 bases sitting between them. The germline V gene encodes CDR1 SGHRS and CDR2 YFSETQ.

The CDR3 DNA is TGTGCCAGCAGCTTCCCGCTAGCGGAAGGGGGTGGTGAGCAGTTCTTC. Translated, it gives CASSFPLAEGGGEQFF. The chain combines TRBV5-6 with TRBJ2-1; tentative D call: TRBD2 (7 bases). This CDR3 spans 16 amino acids. Trimming stripped 2 bases from V and 9 bases from J, with 21 bases between. Germline CDR1 SGHDT, CDR2 YYEEEE.

A remark on this clone: The junction does not match germline at one end; this may be a read error. The rearrangement links TRBV7-7 to TRBJ2-1; TRBD2 aligns across 12 bases. The CDR3 is made up of 15 amino acids. CDR1 and CDR2 (germline): SSHAT, FNYEAQ (reference sequence). The DNA of the CDR3 is TGTGCTAGCAGCTTAGGACTAGCGGGACTCGATGAGCAGTTCTTC. It encodes CASSLGLAGLDEQFF.

The chain couples TRBV2 to TRBJ2-7; TRBD2 matches 8 bases. The CDR3 is 14 residues long. V lost 7 bases to trimming and J lost 4 bases; unmatched junction nucleotides: 9. Germline V gene lookup returns CDR1 SNHLY and CDR2 FYNNEI. The CDR3: CASTSLADRYEQYF. The CDR3 bases are TGTGCCAGCACGTCACTAGCGGATCGATACGAGCAGTACTTC.

The chain links TRBV14 to TRBJ1-2; unclear D gene. V was pared by 0 bases and J by 3 bases, with 11 bases between. The CDR3 loop spans 15 amino acids. Germline values: CDR1 SGHDN, CDR2 FVKESK. Here the CDR3 DNA reads TGTGCCAGCAGCCAAGATCTATCCGGGTACTATGGCTACACCTTC. Residues: CASSQDLSGYYGYTF. The variable domain in full, with the rest retrieved from reference TRBV14 and TRBJ1-2, is EAGVTQFPSHSVIEKGQTVTLRCDPISGHDNLYWYRRVMGKEIKFLLHFVKESKQDESGMPNNRFLAERTGGTYSTLKVQPAELEDSGVYFCASSQDLSGYYGYTFGSGTRLTVV.

The chain employs TRBV4-1 and TRBJ2-1, with D perhaps being TRBD1 or TRBD2 (5 bases each). The CDR3 has 17 amino acids. Trimming pared 5 bases from V and 3 bases from J, leaving 20 bases between. CDR1 is MGHRA and CDR2 is YSYEKL in the germline V gene. Here the CDR3 reads CASSFPRGTGGYNEQFF. For the CDR3, the DNA is TGCGCCAGCAGCTTCCCCCGGGGCACTGGGGGCTACAATGAGCAGTTCTTC.

This clone was seen only once. The chain carries TRBV7-9 and TRBJ2-1, with TRBD1 matching over 8 bases. V was pared by 1 base and J by 3 bases, with 5 bases of the junction left unmatched. The CDR3 is made up of 16 amino acids. Germline lookup yields CDR1 SEHNR and CDR2 FQNEAQ (reference sequence). CDR3 DNA: TGTGCCAGCAGCTTAGTTGTACAGGGGGTCTACAATGAGCAGTTCTTC. It translates to CASSLVVQGVYNEQFF.

V and J are TRBV19 and TRBJ1-5; D gene unclear. The germline V and J ends were trimmed by 3 bases and 6 bases, with 15 bases remaining between them. Per the germline V gene, CDR1 is LNHDA and CDR2 is SQIVND (reference sequence). The CDR3 totals 15 residues. The CDR3 spells CASSIDPRQRQPQHF. The CDR3 nucleotides are TGTGCCAGTAGTATCGACCCACGCCAACGTCAGCCCCAGCATTTT.

This clone showed up just once. The V gene is TRBV5-1, the J gene TRBJ2-3; a weak D match, TRBD1 (5 bases). The CDR3 covers 15 residues. Germline V gene data show CDR1 as SGHRS and CDR2 as YFSETQ. Trimming removed 8 bases from V and 2 bases from J, with 18 bases in between. The CDR3 DNA follows: TGCGCCAGTGCCTTCGGACATTCCTCCACAGATACGCAGTATTTT. Its protein product is CASAFGHSSTDTQYF.

Only one count was recorded for this clone. CDR3: CASSLDRNEQFF. The CDR3 DNA follows: TGTGCCAGCAGCTTAGATCGGAATGAGCAGTTCTTC. V and J are TRBV11-3 and TRBJ2-1; no clear D. This CDR3 contains 12 residues. Germline V gives CDR1 SGHNT, CDR2 YENEEA. V dropped 0 bases and J dropped 7 bases, with 4 bases sitting between them.

The table lists this clone with a count of one. This CDR3 is also generated by other DNA sequences in the sample. The J gene is TRBJ2-3, the V gene TRBV7-9; TRBD2 might be the D (6 bases). Trimming removed 6 bases from V and 0 bases from J, with 10 bases in between. The CDR3 contains 14 residues. Germline loops: CDR1 SEHNR, CDR2 FQNEAQ (reference sequence). CDR3 coding DNA: TGTGCCAGCAGTTCGGAGGGGAGCACAGATACGCAGTATTTT. This sequence encodes CASSSEGSTDTQYF.

V and J are TRBV10-3 and TRBJ1-3, with 7 bases matching TRBD1. This CDR3 is built from 15 residues. The V segment lost 3 bases and the J segment 3 bases; nucleotides outside the gene matches: 5. Germline V CDR1 and CDR2: ENHRY, SYGVKD. This CDR3 reads CAISDHDRVGNTIYF. For the CDR3, the DNA is TGTGCCATCAGTGACCACGACAGGGTTGGAAACACCATATATTTT.

V is TRBV4-3 and J is TRBJ2-3, with TRBD2 matching over 12 bases. V gave up 0 bases and J gave up 4 bases; unmatched junction bases: 5. The CDR3 spans 17 residues. Per germline, CDR1 LGHNA and CDR2 YSLEER. The CDR3 protein is CASSQDSRLAGADTQYF. The CDR3 DNA follows: TGCGCCAGCAGCCAAGACTCCAGACTAGCGGGAGCAGATACGCAGTATTTT.

The chain uses TRBV10-1 and TRBJ2-3; 16 positions match TRBD2. CDR1 and CDR2 (germline): WNHNN, SYGVQD (reference sequence). V dropped 2 bases and J dropped 6; count of bases not matched to a gene: 2. The CDR3 covers 16 residues. CDR3 DNA: TGCGCCAGCAGTGAGCAGGGACTAGCGGGAGGGGATACGCAGTATTTT. This gives the protein CASSEQGLAGGDTQYF.

This chain uses TRBV18 with TRBJ2-7; D ambiguous. V was shortened by 8 bases and J by 6 bases, with 26 bases between the two germline ends. Germline CDR1 KGHSH, CDR2 LQKENI. This CDR3 is built from 16 residues. The CDR3 reads CASLPVVGYELGEQYF. The CDR3 region has the DNA TGTGCCAGCCTACCGGTAGTCGGTTATGAGTTAGGCGAGCAGTACTTC.

This chain joins TRBV11-2 and TRBJ2-1; D is unclear. Deletions cut 6 bases from V and 0 bases from J, with 24 bases between. CDR3 length: 19 amino acids. Germline CDR1 is SGHAT and CDR2 is FQNNGV. The CDR3 nucleotides read TGTGCCAGCAGGGCCCAGCCAGACGGCGCGGTGAGCTCCTACAATGAGCAGTTCTTC. This translates into CASRAQPDGAVSSYNEQFF.

J is TRBJ2-1 and V is TRBV15, with 8 bases lining up with TRBD1. Germline V CDR1 and CDR2: LNHNV, YYDKDF (reference sequence). The CDR3 is made up of 14 amino acids. V was pared by 3 bases and J by 4 bases, with 2 bases of the junction left unmatched. CDR3 in amino acids: CATSSGQGYNEQFF. The CDR3 coding sequence is TGTGCCACCAGCAGTGGACAGGGTTACAATGAGCAGTTCTTC.

The V gene is TRBV28, the J gene TRBJ2-7; 9 positions agree with TRBD1. J was trimmed by 6 bases and V by 7 bases; bases with no gene match: 10. The CDR3 extends over 14 amino acids. The germline V gene has CDR1 MDHEN and CDR2 SYDVKM. Here the CDR3 reads CASTTPGQGGEQYF. The CDR3 DNA is TGTGCCAGCACGACCCCGGGACAGGGAGGCGAGCAGTACTTC.

This chain uses TRBV9 with TRBJ2-1, with TRBD1 as a possible D gene (5 bases). Germline assignment: CDR1 SGDLS and CDR2 YYNGEE. Trimming took 3 bases from V and 5 from J, leaving 15 bases between them. The CDR3 extends over 15 amino acids. The CDR3 spells CASSGGRVTNNEQFF. CDR3 DNA sequence: TGTGCCAGCAGCGGGGGCCGAGTAACCAACAATGAGCAGTTCTTC.

The chain uses TRBV5-1 and TRBJ2-1, with D hard to call. CDR3 length equals 13 residues. Germline lookup yields CDR1 SGHRS and CDR2 YFSETQ. V gave up 0 bases and J gave up 7 bases, with 8 bases separating them. The CDR3 region is CASSLVTLNEQFF. CDR3 sequence (DNA): TGCGCCAGCAGCTTGGTAACTCTGAATGAGCAGTTCTTC.